This T cell receptor beta chain was identified in a study of blood T cell repertoires in COVID-19. The CDR3 length equals 12 residues, ends included. The V gene's germline CDR1 is LGHNT and CDR2 FRNRAP. As for this clone: This is likely a read error, given that the CDR3 carries no conserved phenylalanine or tryptophan at its end. The DNA is left out, because the CDR3 cannot be placed on it with certainty; the CDR3 is given as TCRdb lists it.

Libraries were prepared by immunoSEQ multiplex PCR; TCRdb keeps only in-frame clonotypes and omits some of them. The table has about 200,000 clones, 65% to 90% seen once; the top ten hold approximately 5.9%. The receptor comes from a man older than 75 with acute or convalescent COVID-19. The sequenced sample was peripheral blood. The V call is TRBV12-5, the J call TRBJ1-5; the table's D gene call, TRBD1, was not cross checked with the DNA. CDR3 amino acids: CASGLYPGQPII.